The rows below give T cell receptor beta chains drawn from one sample of a study of blood T cell repertoires in COVID-19. Profiling relied on immunoSEQ multiplex PCR, and the TCRdb table lists in-frame clones only, not all of them. The table records a few hundred thousand clones, 75% to 90% of them present only once. Sequencing used PBMCs or T cells enriched from blood (not recorded which). Receptors were obtained from a woman aged 45-65 years who had recovered from COVID-19. CDR3s include the opening cysteine and the closing phenylalanine or tryptophan. The D gene is left open where the match is weak. A clone size is listed for some rows: how often the clone was seen (once, few, many), or a class if it is expanded.

D gene	V gene	clone size	J gene	CDR3 DNA	CDR3 protein
TRBD1	TRBV5-6	NA	TRBJ1-6	TGTGCCAGCAGCCCAGGACAGGGGGCTTATTCACCCCTCCACTTT	CASSPGQGAYSPLHF
NA	TRBV18	NA	TRBJ2-7	TGTGCCAGCTCACCACAGGGAGGTGCCTACGAGCAGTACTTC	CASSPQGGAYEQYF
NA	TRBV11-2	NA	TRBJ1-1	TGTGCCAGCAGTCAAGAGGGGAGGCCGGCCGAAACTGAAGCTTTCTTT	CASSQEGRPAETEAFF
NA	TRBV3-1/TRBV3-2	NA	TRBJ1-1	TGTGCCAGCAGCCGAGGGAGGGTATCAAACACTGAAGCTTTCTTT	CASSRGRVSNTEAFF
NA	TRBV4-1	NA	TRBJ1-6	TGCGCCAGCAGCCATGAATTAACAGGGAGCAGTTCACCCCTCCACTTT	CASSHELTGSSSPLHF
TRBD1	TRBV18	NA	TRBJ2-1	TGTGCCAGCTCACCGACAGGGGTTGTCTTCTACAATGAGCAGTTCTTC	CASSPTGVVFYNEQFF
NA	TRBV6-5	NA	TRBJ1-1	TGTGCCAGCAGTTCCGCCTACAGGGAAACTGAAGCTTTCTTT	CASSSAYRETEAFF
TRBD1	TRBV29-1	NA	TRBJ2-7	TGCAGCGCCACGGGACAGGGGAATTCCTACGAGCAGTACTTC	CSATGQGNSYEQYF
NA	TRBV15	few	TRBJ1-4	TGTGCCACCAGGAGAAGCCCTAATGAAAAACTGTTTTTT	CATRRSPNEKLFF
NA	TRBV4-1	NA	TRBJ2-3	TGCGCCAGCAGCGAGAGCGGTTACCTCACAGATACGCAGTATTTT	CASSESGYLTDTQYF
TRBD2	TRBV7-2	NA	TRBJ2-5	TGTGCCAGCAGCCCAGGGACTAGCGGGAGTTTGGAGACCCAGTACTTC	CASSPGTSGSLETQYF
NA	TRBV5-6	NA	TRBJ1-5	TGTGCCAGCAGCTTAGGGCTCAGGGACAATCAGCCCCAGCATTTT	CASSLGLRDNQPQHF
TRBD2	TRBV19	NA	TRBJ2-4	TGTGCCAGTAGTCCCCCCTCGGGGGGGAGGAACATTCAGTACTTC	CASSPPSGGRNIQYF
NA	TRBV11-1	NA	TRBJ1-1	TGTGCCAGCGGACAGATGAACACTGAAGCTTTCTTT	CASGQMNTEAFF
NA	TRBV4-3	NA	TRBJ2-1	TGCGCCAGCAGCCAAGAAGAACGAGGGGGCAATGAGCAGTTCTTC	CASSQEERGGNEQFF
NA	TRBV10-3	NA	TRBJ2-2	TGTGCCATCAGTGGAGACAGCACCGGGGAGCTGTTTTTT	CAISGDSTGELFF
NA	TRBV5-4	NA	TRBJ2-1	TGTGCCAGCAGCTTACCGGACAGCAATGAGCAGTTCTTC	CASSLPDSNEQFF
NA	TRBV24-1	NA	TRBJ2-2	TGTGCCACAGGGGCGCGTTCCGGGGAGCTGTTTTTT	CATGARSGELFF
TRBD1	TRBV7-2	NA	TRBJ2-1	TGTGCCAGCAGCGCACCGGGACAGGGCCGTAATGAGCAGTTCTTC	CASSAPGQGRNEQFF
TRBD1	TRBV5-1	NA	TRBJ1-4	TGCGCCAGCAGCCTAAGCCCCAGCAGGGGGGCTAATGAAAAACTGTTTTTT	CASSLSPSRGANEKLFF
NA	TRBV9	NA	TRBJ1-2	TGTGCCAGCAGCGTAGGAGGACAGATAAGGGGGGGATACACCTTC	CASSVGGQIRGGYTF
TRBD1	TRBV4-3	NA	TRBJ1-2	TGCGCCAGCAGCCAAGATAGGGGACAGGTTCGATATGGCTACACCTTC	CASSQDRGQVRYGYTF
NA	TRBV6-6	NA	TRBJ2-7	TGTGCCAGCAGTTACCGGCAGGCCTCCTACGAGCAGTACTTC	CASSYRQASYEQYF
TRBD1	TRBV25-1	NA	TRBJ1-5	TGTGCCAGCAGTGAATTGGGGACAGAGAGCAATCAGCCCCAGCATTTT	CASSELGTESNQPQHF
TRBD1	TRBV27	NA	TRBJ1-2	TGTGCCAGCAGTTTGACACAGGGGACTTCCTATGGCTACACCTTC	CASSLTQGTSYGYTF
NA	TRBV2	NA	TRBJ2-2	TGTGCCAGCAGAGACGGTCAGGGGTTGGACACCGGGGAGCTGTTTTTT	CASRDGQGLDTGELFF
TRBD1	TRBV7-3	NA	TRBJ2-2	TGTGCCAGCAGGCAACACCAGGGGGCGGGCACCGGGGAGCTGTTTTTT	CASRQHQGAGTGELFF
NA	TRBV11-2	NA	TRBJ2-7	TGTGCCAGCAGCTTAGATTCTCGGGACATCTTTCTCTACGAGCAGTACTTC	CASSLDSRDIFLYEQYF
TRBD2	TRBV9	few	TRBJ2-5	TGTGCCAGCAGCTCTCTAGCGGGGGAGCAAGAGACCCAGTACTTC	CASSSLAGEQETQYF
TRBD1	TRBV10-2	NA	TRBJ1-1	TGCGCCAGTTTAGTGACAGGGATGAACACTGAAGCTTTCTTT	CASLVTGMNTEAFF
NA	TRBV30	NA	TRBJ1-1	TGTGCCTGGAGTCTACTGGGGGGCACTGAAGCTTTCTTT	CAWSLLGGTEAFF
NA	TRBV2	NA	TRBJ1-4	TGTGCCAGCAGTGTCCAGGGGAAGGAAAAACTGTTTTTT	CASSVQGKEKLFF
NA	TRBV6-1	NA	TRBJ2-2	TGTGCCAGCAGTGAATCCACTCTCCCTCGGGAGCTGTTTTTT	CASSESTLPRELFF
NA	TRBV27	NA	TRBJ1-2	TGTGCCAGCAGTCTCAGGGATAACTATGGCTACACCTTC	CASSLRDNYGYTF
TRBD1	TRBV5-1	once	TRBJ1-1	TGCGCCAGCAGCTTGACGAGGGGACAGGGGGGCCTTGAAGCTTTCTTT	CASSLTRGQGGLEAFF
TRBD2	TRBV6-2/TRBV6-3	NA	TRBJ2-5	TGTGCCAGCAGTTTCACGGCGGGAGAAGGGGTAAGAGAGACCCAGTACTTC	CASSFTAGEGVRETQYF
NA	TRBV9	once	TRBJ1-6	TGTGCCAGCAGCCTGACCGGGACACAGAGCTCCTATAATTCACCCCTCCACTTT	CASSLTGTQSSYNSPLHF
TRBD2	TRBV9	few	TRBJ2-2	TGTGCCAGCAGCGGGGCCGGGAGGGACGGCCAGCAGGAGCTGTTTTTT	CASSGAGRDGQQELFF
NA	TRBV19	NA	TRBJ1-2	TGTGCCAGTAGTATCCTAGCGTATGGCTACACCTTC	CASSILAYGYTF
NA	TRBV5-1	NA	TRBJ1-2	TGCGCCAGCAGCTTGTCGGCGTCTTCGGGACACCTCTATGGCTACACCTTC	CASSLSASSGHLYGYTF
TRBD1	TRBV7-9	NA	TRBJ2-5	TGTGCCAGCAGCTTGGGAGACAGGGGGTACCAAGAGACCCAGTACTTC	CASSLGDRGYQETQYF